What follows are 5 T cell receptor beta chains derived from one specimen sequenced in a study of blood T cell repertoires in COVID-19. Profiled with immunoSEQ multiplex PCR; TCRdb holds only in-frame clones, not every one. The sample lists around 200,000 clones, 80% to 90% occurring once. The material sequenced was peripheral blood. The receptors here all came from a woman in her fifties or sixties with COVID-19, enrolled during active disease.

This clone was counted once. The chain combines TRBV3-1 (or the pseudogene TRBV3-2) with TRBJ2-2; 11 bases align to TRBD2. The germline V gene encodes CDR1 LGHDT and CDR2 YNNKEL (reference sequence). After removal of 6 bases from V and 6 bases from J, the junction contained 6 bases not matched to a gene. The CDR3 consists of 15 residues. The CDR3 DNA reads as TGTGCCAGCAGGGAAGGGACTAGCGGCCCCGGGGAGCTGTTTTTT. Encoded protein: CASREGTSGPGELFF.

This rearrangement joins TRBV27 to TRBJ1-2; the match to TRBD1 covers 9 bases. This CDR3 contains 15 residues. With V trimmed by 2 bases and J by 1 base, 2 bases remained unmatched. CDR1 is MNHEY, CDR2 SMNVEV, per germline (reference sequence). DNA of the CDR3: TGTGCCAGCAGTTTAACAGGGGGCGTTAACTATGGCTACACCTTC. This sequence encodes CASSLTGGVNYGYTF.

CDR3 DNA: TGTGCCACCAGTGACCCACTAGCCCCTGAAGGCAATGAGCAGTTCTTC. Translated, it gives CATSDPLAPEGNEQFF. This chain links TRBV24-1 with TRBJ2-1; D possibly corresponds to TRBD2 (6 bases). Germline V gene lookup returns CDR1 KGHDR and CDR2 SFDVKD. The length of the CDR3 is 16 residues. V dropped 4 bases and J dropped 6 bases, with 18 bases sitting between them.

The chain is built from TRBV19 and TRBJ2-3; 7 bases are shared with TRBD1. Germline CDR1 LNHDA, CDR2 SQIVND (reference sequence). The CDR3 consists of 15 residues. J gave up 1 base and V 4 bases, and 5 bases lay outside the gene matches. The CDR3 DNA reads as TGTGCCAGTAGTACGCTCGGGACAGGCACAGATACGCAGTATTTT. It is translated as CASSTLGTGTDTQYF.

The CDR3, as DNA: TGCAGCGCCCTGCGGGAGGAAGATACGCAGTATTTT. Translated: CSALREEDTQYF. The chain links TRBV29-1 to TRBJ2-3, with 8 bases matching TRBD2. Germline V gene lookup returns CDR1 SQVTM and CDR2 ANQGSEA. V shed 7 bases, J shed 5 bases, and the junction held 5 bases outside the gene matches. This CDR3 has 12 amino acids.